This passage covers 31 T cell receptor beta chains from one sample sequenced in a study of identical twins. MiXCR, applied by TCRdb to the 5' RACE reads, yields one record per CDR3 protein. The data hold 300,000 to 400,000 distinct CDR3 sequences, with more than 9% observed a single time. Another study also made use of these data, one on yellow fever vaccine responses in identical twins.

The specimen sequenced was CD8+ T cells sorted from blood. These receptors all come from a woman aged 18-35 years in good health.

The chain recombines TRBV28 with TRBJ2-1; 13 bases align to TRBD2. V was clipped by 8 bases and J by 2 bases; unmatched bases: 9. Germline CDR1 and CDR2: MDHEN and SYDVKM. The CDR3 is 17 residues long. In DNA, the CDR3 is TGTGCCAGCTCCTACGGGACTAGCGGGAAGACCTACAATGAGCAGTTCTTC. Its protein product is CASSYGTSGKTYNEQFF. The entire variable domain, with the rest obtained from reference TRBV28 and TRBJ2-1, is as follows: DVKVTQSSRYLVKRTGEKVFLECVQDMDHENMFWYRQDPGLGLRLIYFSYDVKMKEKGDIPEGYSVSREKKERFSLILESASTNQTSMYLCASSYGTSGKTYNEQFFGPGTRLTVL.

The chain joins TRBV29-1 to TRBJ1-1; D not certain. CDR1 is SQVTM, CDR2 ANQGSEA, per germline. V dropped 3 bases and J dropped 10 bases, with 15 bases sitting between them. The CDR3 extends over 12 amino acids. The CDR3 bases are TGCAGCGTTGATCGGGAACCACTTGGAGCTTTCTTT. This gives the protein CSVDREPLGAFF.

This clonotype came up a few times. The chain has TRBV7-7 and TRBJ2-2, with D hard to call. With 4 bases removed from V and 7 bases from J, the gap between germline ends came to 10 bases. The CDR3 totals 13 residues. CDR1 and CDR2 (germline): SSHAT, FNYEAQ (reference sequence). CDR3 sequence reads: CASSSRRDGELFF. In DNA form, the CDR3 reads TGTGCCAGCAGCTCCCGACGAGACGGGGAGCTGTTTTTT.

The chain carries TRBV11-3 and TRBJ2-3; 9 bases fit TRBD2. J gave up 3 bases and V 1 base, and 8 bases lay outside the gene matches. Looked up from germline, CDR1 is SGHNT and CDR2 is YENEEA. The CDR3 is made up of 17 amino acids. In DNA form, the CDR3 reads TGTGCCAGCAGCTTAGGAAGCTGGCGGGAGGGGACAGATACGCAGTATTTT. As protein: CASSLGSWREGTDTQYF.

This clonotype was counted between two and nine times. V usage is TRBV7-9 and J usage is TRBJ2-4, with D possibly matching TRBD1 (6 bases). Germline CDR1 is SEHNR and CDR2 is FQNEAQ (reference sequence). This CDR3 comprises 16 residues. The germline V and J ends were trimmed by 5 bases and 8 bases, with 22 bases remaining between them. The CDR3 sequence: CASSAKAGAVADIQYF. The DNA of the CDR3 is TGTGCCAGCAGCGCAAAAGCAGGGGCAGTCGCGGACATTCAGTACTTC.

The table lists this clonotype with many counts. The rearrangement joins TRBV12-3 or TRBV12-4 to TRBJ1-2; TRBD1 matches 8 bases. This CDR3 comprises 14 residues. V shed 6 bases, J shed 2 bases, and the junction held 5 bases outside the gene matches. As DNA, the CDR3 is TGTGCCAGCAGGACGGGACAGGTCAACTATGGCTACACCTTC. As protein: CASRTGQVNYGYTF.

The V gene is TRBV2, the J gene TRBJ2-3, with a possible D match to TRBD1 (6 bases). Trimming shortened V by 4 bases and J by 0 bases, and 8 bases separated the two germline ends. Germline V gene lookup returns CDR1 SNHLY and CDR2 FYNNEI. CDR3 length: 14 amino acids. CDR3 protein: CASSGTASTDTQYF. In DNA, the CDR3 is TGTGCCAGCAGTGGGACAGCTAGCACAGATACGCAGTATTTT.

This clonotype came up a few times. The genes are TRBV7-9 and TRBJ1-2; D not certain. The V end lost 0 bases, the J end lost 5 bases, and 4 bases lay between the germline ends. Looked up from germline, CDR1 is SEHNR and CDR2 is FQNEAQ (reference sequence). This CDR3 region has 12 residues. CDR3 DNA sequence: TGTGCCAGCAGCTTAGCTTCGTATGGCTACACCTTC. This gives the protein CASSLASYGYTF.

This clonotype came up a few times. The J gene is TRBJ1-2, the V gene TRBV7-9; D is ambiguous. The germline V and J ends were trimmed by 4 bases and 3 bases, with 9 bases remaining between them. This CDR3 contains 13 residues. Per germline, CDR1 SEHNR and CDR2 FQNEAQ (reference sequence). The CDR3, as DNA: TGTGCCAGCAGCTCGCCCTCATACTATGGCTACACCTTC. This sequence encodes CASSSPSYYGYTF. The whole variable domain, filled in from reference TRBV7-9 and TRBJ1-2, reads DTGVSQNPRHKITKRGQNVTFRCDPISEHNRLYWYRQTLGQGPEFLTYFQNEAQLEKSRLLSDRFSAERPKGSFSTLEIQRTEQGDSAMYLCASSSPSYYGYTFGSGTRLTVV.

This clonotype was seen at least ten times. The CDR3 sequence: CASSLELGDRDNEQFF. DNA for the CDR3: TGTGCCAGCAGCTTAGAATTAGGGGACAGGGACAATGAGCAGTTCTTC. The chain joins TRBV7-9 to TRBJ2-1, with 9 nucleotides matching TRBD1. Looked up from germline, CDR1 is SEHNR and CDR2 is FQNEAQ (reference sequence). This CDR3 comprises 16 residues. V was pared by 1 base and J by 5 bases, with 6 bases of the junction left unmatched.

The chain combines TRBV7-9 with TRBJ2-7; D call uncertain. The CDR3 loop spans 17 amino acids. CDR1 and CDR2 from the germline V gene are SEHNR and FQNEAQ (reference sequence). Trimming left V 0 bases short and J 4 bases short, with 19 bases between. CDR3 protein: CASSLALSAPTLYEQYF. In DNA form, the CDR3 reads TGTGCCAGCAGCTTAGCGTTGAGCGCACCTACTCTTTACGAGCAGTACTTC.

This chain links TRBV2 with TRBJ2-5, with 9 nucleotides matching TRBD2. This CDR3 region has 14 residues. Germline values: CDR1 SNHLY, CDR2 FYNNEI. V shed 4 bases and J 5 bases; nucleotides not matched to a gene: 5. CDR3 DNA sequence: TGTGCCAGCAGTGGGGCGGGAGGGCCGGAGACCCAGTACTTC. It codes for CASSGAGGPETQYF. The full variable domain, in which reference TRBV2 and TRBJ2-5 provide the parts outside the CDR3, is EPEVTQTPSHQVTQMGQEVILRCVPISNHLYFYWYRQILGQKVEFLVSFYNNEISEKSEIFDDQFSVERPDGSNFTLKIRSTKLEDSAMYFCASSGAGGPETQYFGPGTRLLVL.

This clonotype was found a few times. The gene calls are TRBV20-1 and TRBJ2-5; D not resolved. The CDR3 covers 14 residues. The V gene's germline CDR1 is DFQATT and CDR2 SNEGSKA (reference sequence). Trimming removed 3 bases at V and 11 bases at J, with 22 bases between. The DNA of the CDR3 is TGCAGTGCTAGCCCCCACCCCGCGCTTAGTGTTCAGTACTTC. Translation gives CSASPHPALSVQYF.

This clonotype was seen only a few times. The gene calls are TRBV7-8 and TRBJ2-1; D remains ambiguous. CDR1 and CDR2 from the germline V gene are SGHVS and FQNEAQ. The CDR3 length is 13 residues. V lost 7 bases and J lost 3, with 10 bases in between. CDR3 nucleotide sequence: TGTGCCAGCACTTCCTCCAGCTACAATGAGCAGTTCTTC. Amino acid sequence: CASTSSSYNEQFF.

There are many counts of this clonotype. This chain connects TRBV18 to TRBJ2-5, with a possible D match to TRBD1 (6 bases). Between the trimmed V and J ends, which lost 6 bases and 2 bases, there was a span of 13 bases. The germline gives CDR1 KGHSH, CDR2 LQKENI. The CDR3 consists of 14 residues. For the CDR3, the DNA is TGTGCCAGCTCGACAGGTGGGCTACAAGAGACCCAGTACTTC. It encodes CASSTGGLQETQYF.

There are many counts of this clonotype. The chain has TRBV11-2 and TRBJ2-3; D is perhaps TRBD2 (5 bases). V was pared by 2 bases and J by 2 bases, with 20 bases between. This CDR3 is built from 18 residues. Germline-derived CDR1 and CDR2 are SGHAT and FQNNGV. The chain's CDR3 is CASSLNMVDRGYTDTQYF. The CDR3 coding sequence is TGTGCCAGCAGCTTAAATATGGTCGATCGGGGATACACAGATACGCAGTATTTT.

The V and J genes are TRBV9 and TRBJ2-7, with D perhaps given as TRBD1 or TRBD2 (6 bases each). The CDR3 is 14 amino acids. Germline V CDR1 and CDR2: SGDLS, YYNGEE. The ends were cut back, 0 bases at V and 6 bases at J, with 13 bases in the middle. CDR3 bases: TGTGCCAGCAGCGTAGGGGGGGCAGCCTCCGAGCAGTACGTC. The encoded protein is CASSVGGAASEQYV.

This clonotype has a handful of counts. The chain employs TRBV19 and TRBJ1-1, with D uncertain. CDR3 length equals 13 residues. Germline assignment: CDR1 LNHDA and CDR2 SQIVND (reference sequence). Trimming stripped 6 bases from V and 1 base from J, with 9 bases between. CDR3 in amino acids: CASRDGPNTEAFF. In DNA, the CDR3 is TGTGCCAGTAGGGACGGACCGAACACTGAAGCTTTCTTT.

This clonotype was seen a few times. In nucleotides, the CDR3 is TGTGCCAGCAGTGAAGAGGGGCGGAAGGTGATCTCCTACGAGCAGTACTTC. The encoded protein is CASSEEGRKVISYEQYF. J is TRBJ2-7 and V is TRBV6-1; possible D gene TRBD1, 5 bases. V was shortened by 1 base and J by 0 bases, with 16 bases between the two germline ends. CDR3 length: 17 residues. The V gene's germline CDR1 is MNHNS and CDR2 SASEGT.

This clonotype was recorded a few times. The rearrangement uses TRBV20-1 and TRBJ2-2; possibly TRBD2 for D (5 bases). V was shortened by 5 bases and J by 2 bases, with 15 bases between the two germline ends. Germline V CDR1 and CDR2: DFQATT, SNEGSKA (reference sequence). This CDR3 is 15 amino acids long. The CDR3 protein is CSAPRRPGNTGELFF. The CDR3 DNA is TGCAGTGCTCCGCGTCGACCGGGAAACACCGGGGAGCTGTTTTTT.

The chain has TRBV20-1 and TRBJ2-5; 12 bases map to TRBD2. The CDR3 consists of 14 residues. V lost 6 bases, J lost 4 bases, and 6 bases stayed unmatched. Germline CDR1 and CDR2: DFQATT and SNEGSKA (reference sequence). CDR3 coding DNA: TGCAGTGCCGAAACGGGACTAGCGGGAGAGACCCAGTACTTC. This gives the protein CSAETGLAGETQYF.

This clonotype has just a few counts. The V and J genes are TRBV28 and TRBJ1-5; D gene ambiguous. The ends were cut back, 5 bases at V and 9 bases at J, with 11 bases in the middle. CDR3 length: 12 amino acids. The germline V gene encodes CDR1 MDHEN and CDR2 SYDVKM. CDR3 in amino acids: CASSRLEGPQHF. The CDR3 DNA is TGTGCCAGCAGTCGCCTGGAGGGGCCCCAGCATTTT.

The gene calls are TRBV9 and TRBJ2-3; D gene ambiguous. The CDR3 has 14 residues. Germline-derived CDR1 and CDR2 are SGDLS and YYNGEE. Trimming removed 4 bases from V and 4 bases from J, with 13 bases in between. CDR3 nucleotides: TGTGCCAGCAGCCCCCATGGGTCATCAGATACGCAGTATTTT. Its protein product is CASSPHGSSDTQYF. Full variable domain (remainder filled in from reference TRBV9 and TRBJ2-3): DSGVTQTPKHLITATGQRVTLRCSPRSGDLSVYWYQQSLDQGLQFLIQYYNGEERAKGNILERFSAQQFPDLHSELNLSSLELGDSALYFCASSPHGSSDTQYFGPGTRLTVL.

This chain connects TRBV12-5 to TRBJ2-4; possibly TRBD1 for D (5 bases). This CDR3 spans 19 amino acids. Germline CDR1 and CDR2: LGHNT and FRNRAP. Between the trimmed V and J ends, which lost 5 bases and 0 bases, there was a span of 23 bases. This chain's CDR3 is CASGQPRPGYPLAKNIQYF. For the CDR3, the DNA is TGTGCTAGTGGTCAACCCCGCCCAGGGTATCCCTTAGCCAAAAACATTCAGTACTTC.

The table lists this clonotype with a count of one. The chain uses TRBV2 and TRBJ2-7, with no clear D. V shed 8 bases and J shed 1 base, with 12 bases lying between them. The germline CDR1 and CDR2 sequences are SNHLY and FYNNEI. There are 13 residues in the CDR3. CDR3 coding DNA: TGTGCCAGCGGGGTCGGCGGATCCTACGAGCAGTACTTC. This gives the protein CASGVGGSYEQYF.

This rearrangement joins TRBV29-1 to TRBJ1-5; 7 nucleotides match TRBD1. V was pared by 6 bases and J by 2 bases, with 4 bases of the junction left unmatched. Germline CDR1 and CDR2: SQVTM and ANQGSEA. The CDR3 runs 13 residues. The CDR3 loop reads CSVETGGNQPQHF. The CDR3 DNA sequence: TGCAGCGTCGAAACAGGGGGCAATCAGCCCCAGCATTTT.

The rearrangement joins TRBV6-1 to TRBJ2-7, with 10 bases lining up with TRBD2. This CDR3 region has 15 residues. The junction had 9 bases not matched to a gene; V was cut back by 6 bases and J by 4 bases. Per the germline V gene, CDR1 is MNHNS and CDR2 is SASEGT. CDR3: CASSEPVTSGYEQYF. DNA for the CDR3: TGTGCCAGCAGCGAGCCAGTGACTAGCGGGTACGAGCAGTACTTC.

This clonotype appeared a few times. The chain joins TRBV28 to TRBJ2-7; D call uncertain. In germline, CDR1 is MDHEN, CDR2 SYDVKM. V dropped 10 bases and J dropped 4 bases, with 14 bases sitting between them. The length of the CDR3 is 12 residues. The CDR3 bases are TGTGCCATCACCTGTCGTGGGTACGAGCAGTACGTC. This encodes CAITCRGYEQYV.

The chain employs TRBV24-1 and TRBJ2-1; the D gene is possibly TRBD1 (6 bases). The CDR3 has 18 amino acids. The V gene lost 4 bases and the J gene lost 0 bases, with 18 bases spanning the gap. Germline V gene lookup returns CDR1 KGHDR and CDR2 SFDVKD. CDR3 amino acids: CATSEGAGRLSSYNEQFF. CDR3 DNA: TGTGCCACCAGTGAGGGGGCAGGCAGACTCAGCTCCTACAATGAGCAGTTCTTC.

This clonotype occurred a few times. V gene TRBV6-4 combines with J gene TRBJ2-1; D is undetermined. Germline V gene lookup returns CDR1 MRHNA and CDR2 SNTAGT. The CDR3 runs 15 residues. V lost 3 bases to trimming and J lost 9 bases, with 18 bases between them. The CDR3 nucleotides read TGTGCCAGCAGTGATAGTATATCCACCACGGGTGAGCAGTTCTTC. Its translation: CASSDSISTTGEQFF.

This clonotype has ten or more counts. The genes are TRBV4-1 and TRBJ2-5, with D possibly matching TRBD2 (5 bases). Deletions cut 4 bases from V and 5 bases from J, with 17 bases between. The germline V gene has CDR1 MGHRA and CDR2 YSYEKL. CDR3 size: 15 residues. The CDR3 DNA reads TGCGCCAGCAGCCTGATTATGAGGGTGCGGGAGACCCAGTACTTC. Protein: CASSLIMRVRETQYF.